Listed here are 10 T cell receptor beta chains from one sample, sequenced in a study of T-cell reconstitution after alpha-beta-depleted transplantation in children. The library targeted TCRbeta and was prepared with unique molecular identifiers. TCRdb reanalysed the PCR reads using MiXCR and keeps one entry per CDR3 protein. The table records over 550,000 distinct CDR3 sequences, under 12% of them present only once. The specimen was PBMCs from the stem cell graft donor, collected from the stem cell graft. Receptors were obtained from a human donor who donated a stem cell graft to a child with acute myeloid leukemia.

This sequence joins TRBV6-2 or TRBV6-3 and TRBJ1-1; no clear D. V was clipped by 0 bases and J by 1 base, with 12 bases between them. This CDR3 contains 16 residues. CDR1 is MNHEY and CDR2 is SVGEGT in the germline V gene. CDR3: CASSYSSSLRNTEAFF. The CDR3 region has the DNA TGTGCCAGCAGTTACTCAAGCAGCCTACGGAACACTGAAGCTTTCTTT.

The chain recombines TRBV28 with TRBJ1-5; no clear D gene. Germline-derived CDR1 and CDR2 are MDHEN and SYDVKM. Trimming removed 10 bases at V and 1 base at J, with 17 bases between. The CDR3 is made up of 15 amino acids. The DNA of the CDR3 is TGTGCCACCTCAGGTACCGGCACGAGCAATCAGCCCCAGCATTTT. Translation gives CATSGTGTSNQPQHF.

This clonotype was seen many times. The chain couples TRBV12-5 to TRBJ2-5; perhaps TRBD1 as D (5 bases). The CDR3 totals 14 residues. V dropped 1 base and J dropped 8 bases, with 14 bases sitting between them. Germline values: CDR1 LGHNT, CDR2 FRNRAP. The CDR3 sequence is CASGLGGSPHTQYF. Written as DNA, the CDR3 is TGTGCTAGTGGTTTGGGGGGCTCCCCCCACACCCAGTACTTC.

This clonotype has at least ten counts. The genes are TRBV4-2 and TRBJ2-1, with 8 positions matching TRBD1. This CDR3 has 16 amino acids. V lost 0 bases, J lost 4 bases, and 5 bases stayed unmatched. The germline gives CDR1 LGHNA, CDR2 YNFKEQ. CDR3 sequence: CASSQDKTGEYNEQFF. As DNA, the CDR3 is TGTGCCAGCAGCCAAGATAAGACAGGGGAATACAATGAGCAGTTCTTC.

The V call is TRBV20-1, the J call TRBJ2-1; D remains unclear. Germline lookup yields CDR1 DFQATT and CDR2 SNEGSKA (reference sequence). The CDR3 loop spans 11 amino acids. V lost 0 bases and J 8 bases, leaving 5 bases between the germline ends. CDR3 DNA sequence: TGCAGTGCTAGAGATTATGATGAGCAGTTCTTC. It specifies CSARDYDEQFF.

V gene TRBV7-8 combines with J gene TRBJ2-4; tentatively, D is TRBD1 (6 bases). This CDR3 comprises 15 residues. The germline CDR1 and CDR2 sequences are SGHVS and FQNEAQ. V dropped 1 base and J dropped 0 bases, with 7 bases sitting between them. CDR3 region: CASSLDRVAKNIQYF. The CDR3, as DNA: TGTGCCAGCAGCTTAGACAGGGTAGCCAAAAACATTCAGTACTTC.

The rearrangement uses TRBV5-1 and TRBJ1-1; D is perhaps TRBD1 (6 bases). Deletions cut 4 bases from V and 4 bases from J, with 17 bases between. The CDR3 has 15 residues. CDR1 is SGHRS and CDR2 is YFSETQ in the germline V gene. The CDR3 DNA reads as TGCGCCAGCAGCACCGGACCACGAGGGGGCACTGAAGCTTTCTTT. Protein sequence: CASSTGPRGGTEAFF.

Of note for this clonotype: At one end the junction does not follow the germline gene, possibly because of a read error. This chain links TRBV30 with TRBJ2-1; D possibly corresponds to TRBD2 (5 bases). The CDR3 runs to 12 residues. Germline lookup yields CDR1 GTSNPN and CDR2 SVGIG (reference sequence). CDR3 bases: TGTGTCTGGACGGACTTGTCCAATGAGCAGTTCTTC. Protein sequence: CVWTDLSNEQFF. The complete variable domain, with remaining parts taken from reference TRBV30 and TRBJ2-1, reads SQTIHQWPATLVQPVGSPLSLECTVEGTSNPNLYWYRQAAGRGLQLLFYSVGIGQISSEVPQNLSASRPQDRQFILSSKKLLLSDSGFYLCVWTDLSNEQFFGPGTRLTVL.

This rearrangement joins TRBV24-1 to TRBJ1-4; D may be TRBD1 (6 bases). The CDR3 has 16 residues. Germline assignment: CDR1 KGHDR and CDR2 SFDVKD. V was pared by 3 bases and J by 5 bases, with 15 bases between. CDR3 protein: CATSDPGQSKNEKLFF. The CDR3 nucleotides are TGTGCCACCAGTGATCCCGGACAGAGTAAAAATGAAAAACTGTTTTTT.

This clonotype was observed a few times. This sequence joins TRBV7-2 and TRBJ2-5; TRBD1 matches at 7 bases. The V and J ends lost 5 bases and 0 bases, in that order; junction bases with no gene match: 3. The CDR3 extends over 14 amino acids. Germline V gene sequence: CDR1 SGHTA, CDR2 FQGNSA. The CDR3 reads CASSPDRDQETQYF. The CDR3, as DNA: TGTGCCAGCAGCCCCGACAGGGACCAAGAGACCCAGTACTTC.